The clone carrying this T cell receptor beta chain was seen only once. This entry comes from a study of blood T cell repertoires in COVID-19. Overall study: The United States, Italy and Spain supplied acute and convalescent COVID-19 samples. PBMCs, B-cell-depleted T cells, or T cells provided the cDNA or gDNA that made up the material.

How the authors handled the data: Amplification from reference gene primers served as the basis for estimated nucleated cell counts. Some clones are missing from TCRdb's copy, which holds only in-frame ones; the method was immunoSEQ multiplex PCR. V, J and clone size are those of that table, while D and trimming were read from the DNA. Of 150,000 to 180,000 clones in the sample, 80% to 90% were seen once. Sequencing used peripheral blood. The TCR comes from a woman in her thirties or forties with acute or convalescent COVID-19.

DNA for the CDR3: TGTGCCAGTAGTCCCCAGGGGCGTCAGCCCCAGCATTTT. Translated, it gives CASSPQGRQPQHF. The rearrangement joins TRBV19 to TRBJ1-5; TRBD1 is a possible D gene (6 bases). Germline V gene data show CDR1 as LNHDA and CDR2 as SQIVND (reference sequence). V lost 5 bases and J 6 bases, leaving 11 bases between the germline ends. The CDR3 has 13 residues.